This TCR beta chain emerged from a study of shared clonotypes between healthy human individuals. Notes on the study in general: Sampling involved blood alone; tissue repertoires likely differ.

Genomic DNA of every subset was divided equally among multiple immunoSEQ plates. The table came from immunoSEQ multiplex PCR; TCRdb's copy has only in-frame clones and leaves some out. The sample lists about 2.4 million clones, roughly nine tenths seen once, with around 0.14% in the top ten. Both subsets, CD45RA+ naive and CD45RA-negative memory, were split from the CD4+ cells. To note about this clone: Antigen: not known.

CDR3 size: 13 residues. Between the trimmed V and J ends, which lost 3 bases and 7 bases, there was a span of 9 bases. The germline gives CDR1 SNHLY, CDR2 FYNNEI. This clonotype was sampled from a man aged 18 to 29 in good health. The chain recombines TRBV2 with TRBJ2-2, with D unresolved. Sequenced material: naive CD4+ T cells sorted from blood. Subset here: CD45RA+ positively selected. The CDR3 region is CASSDDVNGELFF. As DNA, the CDR3 is TGTGCCAGCAGTGACGATGTAAACGGGGAGCTGTTTTTT.